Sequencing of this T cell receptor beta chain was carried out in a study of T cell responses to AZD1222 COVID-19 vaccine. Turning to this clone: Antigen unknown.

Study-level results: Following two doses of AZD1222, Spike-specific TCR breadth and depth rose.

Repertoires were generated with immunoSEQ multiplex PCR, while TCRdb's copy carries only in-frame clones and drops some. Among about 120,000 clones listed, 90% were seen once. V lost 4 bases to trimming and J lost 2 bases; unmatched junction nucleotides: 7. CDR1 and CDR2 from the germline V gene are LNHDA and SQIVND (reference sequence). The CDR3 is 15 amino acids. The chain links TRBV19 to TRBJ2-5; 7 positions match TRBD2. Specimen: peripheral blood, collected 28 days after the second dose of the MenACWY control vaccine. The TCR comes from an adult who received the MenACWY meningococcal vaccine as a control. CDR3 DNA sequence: TGTGCCAGTAGTAGGGGGGGACCTCCGCAAGAGACCCAGTACTTC. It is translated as CASSRGGPPQETQYF. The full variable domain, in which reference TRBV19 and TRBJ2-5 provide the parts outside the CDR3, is DGGITQSPKYLFRKEGQNVTLSCEQNLNHDAMYWYRQDPGQGLRLIYYSQIVNDFQKGDIAEGYSVSREKKESFPLTVTSAQKNPTAFYLCASSRGGPPQETQYFGPGTRLLVL.